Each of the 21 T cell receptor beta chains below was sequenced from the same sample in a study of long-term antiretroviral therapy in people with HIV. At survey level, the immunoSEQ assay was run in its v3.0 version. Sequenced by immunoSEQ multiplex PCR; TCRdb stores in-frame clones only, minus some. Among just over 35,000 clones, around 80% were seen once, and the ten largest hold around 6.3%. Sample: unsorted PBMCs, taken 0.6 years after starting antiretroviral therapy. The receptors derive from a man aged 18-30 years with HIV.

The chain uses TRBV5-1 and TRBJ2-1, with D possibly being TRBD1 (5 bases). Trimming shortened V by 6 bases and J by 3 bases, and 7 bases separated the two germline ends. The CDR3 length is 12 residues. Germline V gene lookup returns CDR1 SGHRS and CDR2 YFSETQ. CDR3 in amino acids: CASKGVYNEQFF. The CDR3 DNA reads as TGCGCCAGCAAAGGGGTCTACAATGAGCAGTTCTTC. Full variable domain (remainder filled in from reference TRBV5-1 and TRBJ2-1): KAGVTQTPRYLIKTRGQQVTLSCSPISGHRSVSWYQQTPGQGLQFLFEYFSETQRNKGNFPGRFSGRQFSNSRSEMNVSTLELGDSALYLCASKGVYNEQFFGPGTRLTVL.

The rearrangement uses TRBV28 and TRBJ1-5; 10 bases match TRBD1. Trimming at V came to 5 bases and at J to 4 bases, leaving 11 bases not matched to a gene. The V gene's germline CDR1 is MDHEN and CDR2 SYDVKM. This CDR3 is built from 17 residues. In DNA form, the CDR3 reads TGTGCCAGCAGTCCGACAGGGGGCAGTTCGGTGAATCAGCCCCAGCATTTT. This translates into CASSPTGGSSVNQPQHF.

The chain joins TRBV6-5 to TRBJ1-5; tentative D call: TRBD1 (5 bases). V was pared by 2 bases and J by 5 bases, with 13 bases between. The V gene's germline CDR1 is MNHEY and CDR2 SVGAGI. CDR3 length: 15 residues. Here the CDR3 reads CASSYRRQGDQPQHF. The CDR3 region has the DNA TGTGCCAGCAGTTACAGGCGTCAGGGAGATCAGCCCCAGCATTTT.

The CDR3 loop reads CARGTPRANTEAFF. The CDR3 DNA reads as TGTGCCAGGGGAACCCCCAGAGCGAACACTGAAGCTTTCTTT. The chain combines TRBV2 with TRBJ1-1; D remains ambiguous. CDR3 length: 14 residues. Germline values: CDR1 SNHLY, CDR2 FYNNEI. Trimming took off 9 bases at V and 1 base at J, with 15 bases between the two ends.

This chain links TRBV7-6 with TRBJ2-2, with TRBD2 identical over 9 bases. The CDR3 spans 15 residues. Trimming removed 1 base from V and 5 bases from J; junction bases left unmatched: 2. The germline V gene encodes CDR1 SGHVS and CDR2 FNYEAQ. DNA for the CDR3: TGTGCCAGCAGCTTAGGAGCGGGAGGTACCGGGGAGCTGTTTTTT. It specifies CASSLGAGGTGELFF.

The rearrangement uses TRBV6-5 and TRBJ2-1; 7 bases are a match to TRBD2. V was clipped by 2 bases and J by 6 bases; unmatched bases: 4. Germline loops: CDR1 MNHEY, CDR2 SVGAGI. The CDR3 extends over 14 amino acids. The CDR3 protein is CASSYSGIGNEQFF. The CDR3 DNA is TGTGCCAGCAGTTACAGCGGGATAGGCAATGAGCAGTTCTTC.

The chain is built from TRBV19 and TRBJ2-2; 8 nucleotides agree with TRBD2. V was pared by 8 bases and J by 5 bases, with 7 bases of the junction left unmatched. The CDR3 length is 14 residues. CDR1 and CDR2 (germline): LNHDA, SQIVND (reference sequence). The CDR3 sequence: CASLASGRTGELFF. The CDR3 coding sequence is TGTGCCAGTTTGGCCAGCGGGAGAACCGGGGAGCTGTTTTTT.

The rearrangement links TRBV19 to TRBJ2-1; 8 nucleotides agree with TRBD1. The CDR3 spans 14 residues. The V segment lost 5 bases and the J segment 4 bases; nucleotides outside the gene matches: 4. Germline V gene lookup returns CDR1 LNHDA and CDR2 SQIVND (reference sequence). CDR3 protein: CASSGTGQYNEQFF. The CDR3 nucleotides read TGTGCCAGTAGTGGGACAGGCCAATACAATGAGCAGTTCTTC.

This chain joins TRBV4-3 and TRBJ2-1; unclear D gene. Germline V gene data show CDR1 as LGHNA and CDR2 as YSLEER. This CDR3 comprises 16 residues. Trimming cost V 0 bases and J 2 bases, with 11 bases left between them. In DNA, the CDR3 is TGCGCCAGCAGCCAAGATTTCGTGGGCGCCTACAATGAGCAGTTCTTC. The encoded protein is CASSQDFVGAYNEQFF.

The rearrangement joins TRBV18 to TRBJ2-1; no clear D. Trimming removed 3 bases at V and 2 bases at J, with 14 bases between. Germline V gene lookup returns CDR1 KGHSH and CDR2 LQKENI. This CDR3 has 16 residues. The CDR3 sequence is CASSPSATETYNEQFF. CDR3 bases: TGTGCCAGCTCACCCTCCGCGACGGAGACCTACAATGAGCAGTTCTTC.

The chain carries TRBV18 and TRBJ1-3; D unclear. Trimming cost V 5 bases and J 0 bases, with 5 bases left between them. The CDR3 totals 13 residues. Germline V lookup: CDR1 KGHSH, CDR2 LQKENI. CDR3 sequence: CASSESSGNTIYF. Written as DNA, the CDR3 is TGTGCCAGCTCAGAGAGCTCTGGAAACACCATATATTTT. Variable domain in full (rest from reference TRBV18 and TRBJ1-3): NAGVMQNPRHLVRRRGQEARLRCSPMKGHSHVYWYRQLPEEGLKFMVYLQKENIIDESGMPKERFSAEFPKEGPSILRIQQVVRGDSAAYFCASSESSGNTIYFGEGSWLTVV.

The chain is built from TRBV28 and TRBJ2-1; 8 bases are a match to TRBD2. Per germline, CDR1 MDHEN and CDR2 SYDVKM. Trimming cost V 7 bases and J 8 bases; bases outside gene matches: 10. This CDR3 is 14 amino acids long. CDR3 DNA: TGTGCCAGCAACAGGGTAGCGGGACCCGATGAGCAGTTCTTC. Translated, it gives CASNRVAGPDEQFF.

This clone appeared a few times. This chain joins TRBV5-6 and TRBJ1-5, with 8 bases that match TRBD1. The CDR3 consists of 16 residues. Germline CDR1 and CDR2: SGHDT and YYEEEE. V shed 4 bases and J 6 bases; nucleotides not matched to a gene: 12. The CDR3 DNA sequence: TGTGCCAGCAGCCAACGGACAGGGCGGATCAGTCAGCCCCAGCATTTT. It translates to CASSQRTGRISQPQHF. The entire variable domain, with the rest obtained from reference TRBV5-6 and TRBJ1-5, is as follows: DAGVTQSPTHLIKTRGQQVTLRCSPKSGHDTVSWYQQALGQGPQFIFQYYEEEERQRGNFPDRFSGHQFPNYSSELNVNALLLGDSALYLCASSQRTGRISQPQHFGDGTRLSIL.

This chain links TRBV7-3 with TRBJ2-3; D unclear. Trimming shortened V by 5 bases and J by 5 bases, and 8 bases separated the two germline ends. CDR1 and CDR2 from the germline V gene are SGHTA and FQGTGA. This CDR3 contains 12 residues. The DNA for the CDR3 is TGTGCCAGCAGCCTGGTGGGAGATACGCAGTATTTT. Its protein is CASSLVGDTQYF.

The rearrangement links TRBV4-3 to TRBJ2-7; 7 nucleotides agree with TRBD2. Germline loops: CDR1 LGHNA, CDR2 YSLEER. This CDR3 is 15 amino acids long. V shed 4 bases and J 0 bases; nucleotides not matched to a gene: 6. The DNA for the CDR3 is TGCGCCAGCAGCCCGGCGGGCGGGAGCTCCTACGAGCAGTACTTC. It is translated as CASSPAGGSSYEQYF.

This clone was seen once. The CDR3 bases are TGCGCCAGCAGATTACTAGCGGGGTTCTACGAGCAGTACTTC. This translates into CASRLLAGFYEQYF. J is TRBJ2-7 and V is TRBV5-1; 10 bases map to TRBD2. This CDR3 has 14 amino acids. V shed 5 bases and J 3 bases; nucleotides not matched to a gene: 5. CDR1 is SGHRS, CDR2 YFSETQ, per germline.

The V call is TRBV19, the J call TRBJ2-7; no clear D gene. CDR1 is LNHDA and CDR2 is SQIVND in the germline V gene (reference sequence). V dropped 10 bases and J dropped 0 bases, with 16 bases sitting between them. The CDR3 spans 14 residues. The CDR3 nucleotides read TGTGCCACACGACGGACGAAGAGCTCCTACGAGCAGTACTTC. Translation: CATRRTKSSYEQYF.

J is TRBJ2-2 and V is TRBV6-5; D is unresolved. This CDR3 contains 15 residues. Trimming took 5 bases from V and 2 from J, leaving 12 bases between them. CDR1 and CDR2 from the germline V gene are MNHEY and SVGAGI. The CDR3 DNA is TGTGCCAGCAGTAACGGCCAGATTAACACCGGGGAGCTGTTTTTT. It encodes CASSNGQINTGELFF.

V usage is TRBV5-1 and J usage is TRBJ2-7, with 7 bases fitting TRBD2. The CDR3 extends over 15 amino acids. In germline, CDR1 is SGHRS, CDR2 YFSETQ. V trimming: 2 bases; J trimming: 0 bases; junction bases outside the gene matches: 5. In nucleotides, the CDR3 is TGCGCCAGCAGCTTTACACGGGACTACTCCTACGAGCAGTACTTC. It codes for CASSFTRDYSYEQYF.

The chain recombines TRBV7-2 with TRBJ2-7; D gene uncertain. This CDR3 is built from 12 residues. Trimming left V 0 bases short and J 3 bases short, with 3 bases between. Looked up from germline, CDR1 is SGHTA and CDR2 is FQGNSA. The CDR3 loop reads CASSLANYEQYF. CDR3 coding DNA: TGTGCCAGCAGCTTAGCAAACTACGAGCAGTACTTC.

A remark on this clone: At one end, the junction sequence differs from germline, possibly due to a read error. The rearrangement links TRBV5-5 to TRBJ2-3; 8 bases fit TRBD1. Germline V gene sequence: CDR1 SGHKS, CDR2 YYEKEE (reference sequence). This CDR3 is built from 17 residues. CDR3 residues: CASSQDPSTGALDTQYF. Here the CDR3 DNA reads TGCGCCAGCAGCCAAGATCCGTCGACAGGGGCTTTGGATACGCAGTATTTT. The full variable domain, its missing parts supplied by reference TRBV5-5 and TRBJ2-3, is DAGVTQSPTHLIKTRGQQVTLRCSPISGHKSVSWYQQVLGQGPQFIFQYYEKEERGRGNFPDRFSARQFPNYSSELNVNALLLGDSALYLCASSQDPSTGALDTQYFGPGTRLTVL.